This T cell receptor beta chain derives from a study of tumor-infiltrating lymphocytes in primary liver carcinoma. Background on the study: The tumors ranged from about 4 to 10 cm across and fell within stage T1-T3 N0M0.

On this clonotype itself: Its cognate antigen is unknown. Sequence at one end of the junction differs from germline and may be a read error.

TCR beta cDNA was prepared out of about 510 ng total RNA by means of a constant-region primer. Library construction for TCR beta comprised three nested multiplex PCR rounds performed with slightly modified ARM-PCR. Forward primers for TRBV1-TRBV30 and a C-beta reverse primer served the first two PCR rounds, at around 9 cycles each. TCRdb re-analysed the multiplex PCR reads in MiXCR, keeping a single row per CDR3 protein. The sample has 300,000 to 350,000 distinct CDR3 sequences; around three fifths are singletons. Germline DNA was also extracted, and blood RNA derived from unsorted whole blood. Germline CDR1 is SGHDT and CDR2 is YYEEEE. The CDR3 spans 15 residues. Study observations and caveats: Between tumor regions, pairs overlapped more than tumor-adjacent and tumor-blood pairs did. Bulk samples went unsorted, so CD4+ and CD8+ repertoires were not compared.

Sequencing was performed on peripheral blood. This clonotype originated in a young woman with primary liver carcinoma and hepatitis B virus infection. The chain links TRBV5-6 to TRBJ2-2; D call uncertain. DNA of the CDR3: TGTGACAGCAGCTTGGCACCCAGAGTCACCGGAGAGTTGTTTTTT. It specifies CDSSLAPRVTGELFF.